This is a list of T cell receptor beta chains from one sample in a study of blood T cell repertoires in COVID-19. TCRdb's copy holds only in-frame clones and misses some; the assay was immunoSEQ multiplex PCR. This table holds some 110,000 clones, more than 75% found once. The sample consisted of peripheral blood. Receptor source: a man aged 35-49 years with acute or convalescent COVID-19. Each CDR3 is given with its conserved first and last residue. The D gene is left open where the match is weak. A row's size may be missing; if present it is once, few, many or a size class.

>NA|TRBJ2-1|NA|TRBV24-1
CATSYAGYNEQFF
TGTGCCACCAGTTACGCGGGGTACAATGAGCAGTTCTTC
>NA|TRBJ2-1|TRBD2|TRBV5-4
CASSLGLAGGAYNEQFF
TGTGCCAGCAGCCTAGGACTAGCGGGAGGGGCCTACAATGAGCAGTTCTTC
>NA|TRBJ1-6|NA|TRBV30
CACSTIPGGFFTLHF
TGTGCCTGTAGTACCATACCGGGAGGGTTTTTCACCCTCCACTTT
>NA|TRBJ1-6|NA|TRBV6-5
CASTTGPDSPLHF
TGTGCCAGCACGACAGGCCCAGATTCACCCCTCCACTTT
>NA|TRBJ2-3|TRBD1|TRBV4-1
CASSPLTGPTDTQYF
TGCGCCAGCAGCCCACTGACAGGGCCCACAGATACGCAGTATTTT
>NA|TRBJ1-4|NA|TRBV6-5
CASSTGQNEKLFF
TGTGCCAGCAGTACCGGACAGAATGAAAAACTGTTTTTT
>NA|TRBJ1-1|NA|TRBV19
CAKNRGRYTEAFF
TGTGCCAAGAACCGGGGGAGATACACTGAAGCTTTCTTT
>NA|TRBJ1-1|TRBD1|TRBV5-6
CASSPGQGRAEAFF
TGTGCCAGCAGCCCGGGACAGGGTAGGGCTGAAGCTTTCTTT
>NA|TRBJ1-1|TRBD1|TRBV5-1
CASSRDSENTEAFF
TGCGCCAGCAGCCGGGACAGCGAGAACACTGAAGCTTTCTTT
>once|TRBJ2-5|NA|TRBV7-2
CASSLILGRTQYF
TGTGCCAGCAGCTTAATCCTCGGGAGGACCCAGTACTTC
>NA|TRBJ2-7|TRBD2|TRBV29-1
CSVATSAGSYEQYF
TGCAGCGTAGCCACTAGCGCCGGCTCCTACGAGCAGTACTTC
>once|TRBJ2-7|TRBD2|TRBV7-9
CASSPGLTYEQYF
TGTGCCAGCAGCCCGGGACTAACCTACGAGCAGTACTTC
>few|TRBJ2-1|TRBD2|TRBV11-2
CASSWPRASGDPRNEQFF
TGTGCCAGCAGCTGGCCCCGGGCTAGCGGTGATCCGAGGAATGAGCAGTTCTTC
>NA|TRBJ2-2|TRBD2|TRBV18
CASSPTGGGSTGELFF
TGTGCCAGCTCACCCACAGGAGGCGGGAGCACCGGGGAGCTGTTTTTT
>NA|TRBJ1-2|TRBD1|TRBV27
CASSPRQGTNYGYTF
TGTGCCAGCAGTCCCCGACAGGGAACTAACTATGGCTACACCTTC
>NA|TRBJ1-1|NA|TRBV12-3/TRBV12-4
CASSLGLGNEAFF
TGTGCCAGCAGTCTCGGACTGGGAAATGAAGCTTTCTTT
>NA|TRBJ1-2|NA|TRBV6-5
CASSSPRGLGYGYTF
TGTGCCAGCAGTTCCCCGAGGGGGTTGGGCTATGGCTACACCTTC
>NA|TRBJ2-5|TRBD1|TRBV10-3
CAISESRRGTGQETQYF
TGTGCCATCAGTGAGTCTAGGAGAGGGACAGGGCAAGAGACCCAGTACTTC
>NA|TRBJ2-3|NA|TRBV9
CASSVELGDTQYF
TGTGCCAGCAGCGTAGAACTAGGCGATACGCAGTATTTT
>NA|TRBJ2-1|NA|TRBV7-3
CASSAHVGVDEQFF
TGTGCCAGCAGCGCACACGTCGGGGTTGATGAGCAGTTCTTC
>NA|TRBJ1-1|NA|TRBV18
CASSPNWGEGTEAFF
TGTGCCAGCTCACCCAACTGGGGGGAAGGGACTGAAGCTTTCTTT
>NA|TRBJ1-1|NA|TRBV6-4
CASRTGVGTEAFF
TGTGCCAGCAGGACGGGGGTTGGAACTGAAGCTTTCTTT
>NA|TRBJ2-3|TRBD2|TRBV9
CASSVALGGDTQYF
TGTGCCAGCAGCGTAGCTTTGGGAGGGGATACGCAGTATTTT
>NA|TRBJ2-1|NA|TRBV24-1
CATRDSYNEQFF
TGTGCCACCAGGGACAGCTACAATGAGCAGTTCTTC
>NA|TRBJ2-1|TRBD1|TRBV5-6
CASSRDRAYNEQFF
TGTGCCAGCAGCCGGGACAGGGCCTACAATGAGCAGTTCTTC
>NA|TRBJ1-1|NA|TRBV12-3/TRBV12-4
CASSPDTFTEAFF
TGTGCCAGCAGCCCAGACACGTTCACTGAAGCTTTCTTT
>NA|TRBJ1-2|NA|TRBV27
CASSPQGGYGYTF
TGTGCCAGCAGTCCCCAGGGTGGTTATGGCTACACCTTC
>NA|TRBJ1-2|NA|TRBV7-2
CASSSQVGGFYGYTF
TGTGCCAGCAGCTCACAGGTTGGGGGCTTTTATGGCTACACCTTC
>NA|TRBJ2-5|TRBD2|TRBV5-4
CASSLAGGGETQYF
TGTGCCAGCAGCTTGGCCGGCGGGGGAGAGACCCAGTACTTC
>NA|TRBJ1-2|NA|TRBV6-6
CATQDTTRNYGYTF
TGTGCCACGCAAGACACCACCAGGAACTATGGCTACACCTTC
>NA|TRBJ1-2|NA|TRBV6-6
CASSYSNGDGYTF
TGTGCCAGCAGTTACTCGAACGGGGATGGCTACACCTTC
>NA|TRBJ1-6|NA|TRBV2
CASSEGPEGTSPLHF
TGTGCCAGCAGTGAAGGTCCCGAGGGTACTTCACCCCTCCACTTT
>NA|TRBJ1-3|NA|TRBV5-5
CASSSRQAGNTIYF
TGTGCCAGCAGCTCCCGACAGGCTGGAAACACCATATATTTT
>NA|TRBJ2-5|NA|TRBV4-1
CASSLTRSETQYF
TGCGCCAGCAGTCTTACTAGAAGCGAGACCCAGTACTTC
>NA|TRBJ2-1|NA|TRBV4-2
CASSQGGSYNEQFF
TGTGCCAGCAGCCAAGGAGGTTCCTACAATGAGCAGTTCTTC
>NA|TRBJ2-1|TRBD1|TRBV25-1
CASSVGTGSNNEQFF
TGTGCCAGCAGTGTCGGGACAGGAAGTAACAATGAGCAGTTCTTC